This TCR beta chain was identified in a study of T cell responses to AZD1222 COVID-19 vaccine. The repertoire was sequenced with immunoSEQ multiplex PCR; TCRdb's copy has only in-frame clones and lacks some. The profile shows more than 95,000 clones, around 88% of them singletons. This receptor was taken from an adult who received the AZD1222 COVID-19 vaccine. The sample was peripheral blood, taken 28 days after the second AZD1222 dose.

The CDR3 region has the DNA TGTGCCAGCAGCCAAGTAAGGGGATCTCAAGAGACCCAGTACTTC. As protein: CASSQVRGSQETQYF. The gene calls are TRBV14 and TRBJ2-5, with D maybe TRBD1 (5 bases). Trimming removed 1 base at V and 2 bases at J, with 11 bases between. This CDR3 region has 15 residues. Germline CDR1 reads SGHDN; CDR2 reads FVKESK.